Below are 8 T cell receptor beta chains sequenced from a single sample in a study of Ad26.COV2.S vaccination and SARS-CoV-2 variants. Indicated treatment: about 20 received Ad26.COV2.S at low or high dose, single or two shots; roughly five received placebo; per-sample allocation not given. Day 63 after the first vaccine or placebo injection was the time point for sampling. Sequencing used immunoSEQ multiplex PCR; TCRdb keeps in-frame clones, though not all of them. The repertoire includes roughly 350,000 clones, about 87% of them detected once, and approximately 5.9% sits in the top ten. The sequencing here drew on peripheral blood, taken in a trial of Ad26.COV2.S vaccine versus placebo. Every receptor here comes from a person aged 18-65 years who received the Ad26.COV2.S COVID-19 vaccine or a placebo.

The CDR3 loop is CSASVQETQYF. CDR3 coding DNA: TGCAGTGCTAGTGTTCAAGAGACCCAGTACTTC. This chain joins TRBV20-1 and TRBJ2-5, with no clear D. Trimming left V 3 bases short and J 2 bases short, with 4 bases between. CDR1 DFQATT and CDR2 SNEGSKA come from the germline V gene (reference sequence). CDR3 size: 11 residues.

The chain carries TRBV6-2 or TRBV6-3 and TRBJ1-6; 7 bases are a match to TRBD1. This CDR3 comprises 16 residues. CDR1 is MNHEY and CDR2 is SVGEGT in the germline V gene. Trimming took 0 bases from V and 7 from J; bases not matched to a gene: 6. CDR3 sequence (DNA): TGTGCCAGCAGTTACTCCTTCGGACAGGCCAATTCACCCCTCCACTTT. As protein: CASSYSFGQANSPLHF.

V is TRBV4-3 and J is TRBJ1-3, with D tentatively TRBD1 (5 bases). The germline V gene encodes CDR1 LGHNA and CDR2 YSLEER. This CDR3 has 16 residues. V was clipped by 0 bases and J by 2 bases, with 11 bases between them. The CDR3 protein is CASSQDSGGAGNTIYF. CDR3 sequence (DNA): TGCGCCAGCAGCCAAGATTCTGGGGGGGCTGGAAACACCATATATTTT.

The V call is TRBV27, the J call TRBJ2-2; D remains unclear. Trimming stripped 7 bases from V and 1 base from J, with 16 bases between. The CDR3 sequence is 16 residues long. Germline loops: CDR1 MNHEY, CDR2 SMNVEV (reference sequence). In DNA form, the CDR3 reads TGTGCCAGCATCCCTGCGGCAGGCGTGAACACCGGGGAGCTGTTTTTT. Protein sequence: CASIPAAGVNTGELFF.

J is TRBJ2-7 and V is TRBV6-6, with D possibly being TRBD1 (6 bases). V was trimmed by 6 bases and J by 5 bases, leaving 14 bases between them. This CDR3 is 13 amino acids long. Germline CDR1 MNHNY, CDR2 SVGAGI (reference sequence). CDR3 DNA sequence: TGTGCCAGCAGCGCCACAGGGTCCCACGAGCAGTACTTC. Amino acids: CASSATGSHEQYF.

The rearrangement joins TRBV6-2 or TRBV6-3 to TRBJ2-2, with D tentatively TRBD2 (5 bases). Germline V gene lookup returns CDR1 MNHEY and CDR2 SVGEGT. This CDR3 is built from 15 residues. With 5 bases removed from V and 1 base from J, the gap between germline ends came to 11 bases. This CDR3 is CASSRTARNTGELFF. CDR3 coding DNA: TGTGCCAGCAGTCGGACTGCCAGGAACACCGGGGAGCTGTTTTTT.

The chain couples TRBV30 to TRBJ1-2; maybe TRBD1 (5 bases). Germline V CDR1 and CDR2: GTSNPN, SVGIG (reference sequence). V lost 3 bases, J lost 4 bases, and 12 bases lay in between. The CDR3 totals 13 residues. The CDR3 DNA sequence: TGTGCCTGGAGCCGGGACTTAAGCTATGGCTACACCTTC. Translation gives CAWSRDLSYGYTF. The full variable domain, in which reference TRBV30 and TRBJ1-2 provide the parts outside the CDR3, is SQTIHQWPATLVQPVGSPLSLECTVEGTSNPNLYWYRQAAGRGLQLLFYSVGIGQISSEVPQNLSASRPQDRQFILSSKKLLLSDSGFYLCAWSRDLSYGYTFGSGTRLTVV.

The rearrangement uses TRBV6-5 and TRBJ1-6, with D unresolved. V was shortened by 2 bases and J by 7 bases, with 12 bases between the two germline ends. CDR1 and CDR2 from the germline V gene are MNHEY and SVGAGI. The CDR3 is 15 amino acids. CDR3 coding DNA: TGTGCCAGCAGTTACGGGATAGAATCAAATTCACCCCTCCACTTT. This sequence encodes CASSYGIESNSPLHF.